The rows below give T cell receptor beta chains drawn from one sample of a study of blood T cell repertoires in COVID-19. Data came from immunoSEQ multiplex PCR; TCRdb stores just in-frame clones and leaves some out. The top ten hold 7% to 9% of the sample, which has around 86,000 clones, roughly 86% seen once. Material: peripheral blood. Source of these receptors: a human donor with acute or convalescent COVID-19. The donor label of this sample is uncertain. CDR3s include the opening cysteine and the closing phenylalanine or tryptophan. Each record gives: D gene, J gene, clone size, V gene, CDR3 protein, CDR3 DNA. The D gene is left open where the match is weak. The listing skips clone size in some rows; elsewhere it reads once, few, many or a size class.

D gene: -; J gene: TRBJ2-5; clone size: once; V gene: TRBV10-3; CDR3 protein: CAIGPDSGGRETQYF; CDR3 DNA: TGTGCCATCGGGCCGGACTCCGGAGGAAGAGAGACCCAGTACTTC
D gene: -; J gene: TRBJ1-2; clone size: -; V gene: TRBV7-2; CDR3 protein: CASSPQGGPGGSGYTF; CDR3 DNA: TGTGCCAGCAGCCCCCAGGGCGGTCCGGGGGGCTCTGGCTACACCTTC
D gene: -; J gene: TRBJ2-5; clone size: -; V gene: TRBV4-1; CDR3 protein: CASSGVSAETQYF; CDR3 DNA: TGCGCCAGCAGTGGGGTTAGCGCAGAGACCCAGTACTTC
D gene: -; J gene: TRBJ1-1; clone size: few; V gene: TRBV5-1; CDR3 protein: CASSSLPGNTEAFF; CDR3 DNA: TGCGCCAGCAGCTCCCTCCCCGGGAACACTGAAGCTTTCTTT
D gene: TRBD1; J gene: TRBJ1-1; clone size: -; V gene: TRBV5-4; CDR3 protein: CASSSLEGAFTEAFF; CDR3 DNA: TGTGCCAGCAGCTCCCTTGAGGGGGCTTTCACTGAAGCTTTCTTT
D gene: TRBD2; J gene: TRBJ2-7; clone size: -; V gene: TRBV5-1; CDR3 protein: CASSLTPGGSSYEQYF; CDR3 DNA: TGCGCCAGCAGCTTAACCCCGGGGGGAAGCTCCTACGAGCAGTACTTC
D gene: -; J gene: TRBJ2-3; clone size: -; V gene: TRBV5-1; CDR3 protein: CASSLMGHLTSRTDTQYF; CDR3 DNA: TGCGCCAGCAGCTTGATGGGACACCTGACCTCTCGCACAGATACGCAGTATTTT
D gene: TRBD1; J gene: TRBJ2-7; clone size: -; V gene: TRBV6-1; CDR3 protein: CASSEGDSISYEQYF; CDR3 DNA: TGTGCCAGCAGTGAAGGGGACAGCATTTCCTACGAGCAGTACTTC
D gene: TRBD2; J gene: TRBJ2-5; clone size: -; V gene: TRBV3-1/TRBV3-2; CDR3 protein: CASSPFNPGLASETQYF; CDR3 DNA: TGTGCCAGCAGCCCTTTCAATCCGGGACTAGCATCAGAGACCCAGTACTTC
D gene: -; J gene: TRBJ2-3; clone size: -; V gene: TRBV28; CDR3 protein: CASSFSDTQYF; CDR3 DNA: TGTGCCAGCAGTTTCTCGGATACGCAGTATTTT
D gene: -; J gene: TRBJ1-4; clone size: few; V gene: TRBV7-9; CDR3 protein: CASSLGTINEKLFF; CDR3 DNA: TGTGCCAGCAGCTTGGGGACAATTAATGAAAAACTGTTTTTT
D gene: -; J gene: TRBJ2-7; clone size: once; V gene: TRBV12-3/TRBV12-4; CDR3 protein: CASSPGDPNEQYF; CDR3 DNA: TGTGCCAGCAGTCCAGGGGACCCAAACGAGCAGTACTTC
D gene: -; J gene: TRBJ1-1; clone size: -; V gene: TRBV29-1; CDR3 protein: CSVASLRGAFF; CDR3 DNA: TGCAGCGTTGCGAGTCTCCGCGGGGCTTTCTTT
D gene: TRBD1; J gene: TRBJ1-4; clone size: -; V gene: TRBV9; CDR3 protein: CASSVMGTGSEKLFF; CDR3 DNA: TGTGCCAGCAGCGTAATGGGGACAGGGAGTGAAAAACTGTTTTTT
D gene: TRBD2; J gene: TRBJ2-2; clone size: -; V gene: TRBV7-9; CDR3 protein: CASRTIAGQGTGELFF; CDR3 DNA: TGTGCCAGCAGAACCATAGCGGGGCAAGGGACCGGGGAGCTGTTTTTT
D gene: -; J gene: TRBJ1-5; clone size: few; V gene: TRBV7-6; CDR3 protein: CASSLYQGSGNQPQHF; CDR3 DNA: TGTGCCAGCAGCTTATATCAGGGTTCGGGCAATCAGCCCCAGCATTTT
D gene: -; J gene: TRBJ1-5; clone size: -; V gene: TRBV7-9; CDR3 protein: CASSLSQGNQPQHF; CDR3 DNA: TGTGCCAGCAGCTTAAGCCAGGGTAATCAGCCCCAGCATTTT
D gene: -; J gene: TRBJ1-5; clone size: -; V gene: TRBV6-4; CDR3 protein: CASSAERGIQPQHF; CDR3 DNA: TGTGCCAGCAGTGCCGAAAGAGGAATTCAGCCCCAGCATTTT
D gene: TRBD1; J gene: TRBJ1-1; clone size: -; V gene: TRBV5-1; CDR3 protein: CASSLLRTGNTEAFF; CDR3 DNA: TGCGCCAGCAGCTTGCTTAGGACAGGGAACACTGAAGCTTTCTTT
D gene: -; J gene: TRBJ1-5; clone size: few; V gene: TRBV6-5; CDR3 protein: CASSTSGQPQHF; CDR3 DNA: TGTGCCAGCAGTACCTCGGGGCAGCCCCAGCATTTT
D gene: -; J gene: TRBJ1-1; clone size: -; V gene: TRBV30; CDR3 protein: CAWSAGGWIKPDTEAFF; CDR3 DNA: TGTGCCTGGAGTGCGGGGGGCTGGATAAAACCAGACACTGAAGCTTTCTTT
D gene: TRBD1; J gene: TRBJ1-2; clone size: once; V gene: TRBV5-1; CDR3 protein: CASSINTGATNYGYTF; CDR3 DNA: TGCGCCAGCAGCATCAACACAGGGGCGACTAACTATGGCTACACCTTC
D gene: -; J gene: TRBJ1-5; clone size: -; V gene: TRBV18; CDR3 protein: CASSGQSNQPQHF; CDR3 DNA: TGTGCCAGCTCGGGGCAGAGCAATCAGCCCCAGCATTTT
D gene: -; J gene: TRBJ1-4; clone size: -; V gene: TRBV2; CDR3 protein: CASNLQGLNDEKLFF; CDR3 DNA: TGTGCCAGCAATCTCCAGGGGTTGAATGATGAAAAACTGTTTTTT
D gene: TRBD1; J gene: TRBJ2-3; clone size: once; V gene: TRBV5-1; CDR3 protein: CASSPGTGGSTDTQYF; CDR3 DNA: TGCGCCAGCAGCCCCGGGACAGGGGGTAGCACAGATACGCAGTATTTT
D gene: -; J gene: TRBJ2-7; clone size: few; V gene: TRBV10-3; CDR3 protein: CAINSGVDYEQYF; CDR3 DNA: TGTGCCATCAATTCCGGGGTGGACTACGAGCAGTACTTC
D gene: TRBD1; J gene: TRBJ1-4; clone size: -; V gene: TRBV6-5; CDR3 protein: CASSRQGFNEKLFF; CDR3 DNA: TGTGCCAGCAGTCGACAGGGATTTAATGAAAAACTGTTTTTT
D gene: -; J gene: TRBJ2-7; clone size: -; V gene: TRBV6-4; CDR3 protein: CASSDGGASGQYF; CDR3 DNA: TGTGCCAGCAGTGACGGTGGAGCCAGCGGGCAGTACTTC
D gene: TRBD1; J gene: TRBJ2-1; clone size: -; V gene: TRBV4-3; CDR3 protein: CASSPGTGMFYNEQFF; CDR3 DNA: TGCGCCAGCAGCCCCGGGACAGGGATGTTCTACAATGAGCAGTTCTTC
D gene: -; J gene: TRBJ1-3; clone size: -; V gene: TRBV3-1/TRBV3-2; CDR3 protein: CASSRQGYASGNTIYF; CDR3 DNA: TGTGCCAGCAGCCGCCAGGGTTACGCTAGTGGAAACACCATATATTTT
D gene: TRBD1; J gene: TRBJ2-1; clone size: -; V gene: TRBV7-9; CDR3 protein: CASSLAGQMQFF; CDR3 DNA: TGTGCCAGCAGCTTAGCGGGACAGATGCAGTTCTTC
D gene: TRBD1; J gene: TRBJ1-1; clone size: -; V gene: TRBV18; CDR3 protein: CASSPAPGQGETEAFF; CDR3 DNA: TGTGCCAGCTCACCCGCCCCGGGACAGGGGGAAACTGAAGCTTTCTTT
D gene: TRBD1; J gene: TRBJ1-4; clone size: -; V gene: TRBV19; CDR3 protein: CASNPSRDRSNEKLFF; CDR3 DNA: TGTGCCAGTAACCCTTCCCGGGACAGGTCTAATGAAAAACTGTTTTTT
D gene: -; J gene: TRBJ2-2; clone size: -; V gene: TRBV6-1; CDR3 protein: CASSEDLTGELFF; CDR3 DNA: TGTGCCAGCAGTGAAGATCTTACCGGGGAGCTGTTTTTT
D gene: -; J gene: TRBJ1-1; clone size: once; V gene: TRBV19; CDR3 protein: CASTYKGDKTEAFF; CDR3 DNA: TGTGCCAGTACCTACAAGGGGGATAAGACTGAAGCTTTCTTT
D gene: TRBD2; J gene: TRBJ2-7; clone size: few; V gene: TRBV20-1; CDR3 protein: CSASALGLAVEQYF; CDR3 DNA: TGCAGTGCTAGTGCTTTGGGACTAGCGGTAGAGCAGTACTTC
D gene: -; J gene: TRBJ1-3; clone size: -; V gene: TRBV9; CDR3 protein: CASASQPRGAGNTIYF; CDR3 DNA: TGTGCCAGCGCTTCTCAACCCAGGGGCGCTGGAAACACCATATATTTT
D gene: TRBD1; J gene: TRBJ2-7; clone size: -; V gene: TRBV7-9; CDR3 protein: CASSLSWAGGSYEQYF; CDR3 DNA: TGTGCCAGCAGCTTAAGTTGGGCAGGGGGATCCTACGAGCAGTACTTC
D gene: -; J gene: TRBJ1-5; clone size: -; V gene: TRBV2; CDR3 protein: CASNRARNQPQHF; CDR3 DNA: TGTGCCAGCAACAGGGCCCGCAATCAGCCCCAGCATTTT
D gene: -; J gene: TRBJ2-3; clone size: -; V gene: TRBV6-4; CDR3 protein: CASSAEESDTQYF; CDR3 DNA: TGTGCCAGCAGTGCCGAGGAATCAGATACGCAGTATTTT